This T cell receptor (beta chain) was identified in a study of early T cells in non-severe SARS-CoV-2 infection. The wider study: Investigators sequenced bulk RNA drawn from unsorted whole blood, and chains remained unpaired. Study-level results: In VDJdb matching, anti-spike CD8 responses were favored while private and CD4 specificities went missing.

Unique molecular identifiers were attached to individual cDNA molecules. In TCRdb, the 5' RACE reads were re-called with MiXCR into one record per CDR3 protein. The sample lists 25,000 to 35,000 distinct CDR3 sequences; 5% to 6.5% were seen once. The table lists this clonotype with many counts. As yet, its antigen is unknown. V gave up 4 bases and J gave up 1 base, with 10 bases separating them. CDR3 length: 14 residues. CDR1 is KGHSH and CDR2 is LQKENI in the germline V gene. The sequence derives from an adult who was a healthcare worker with PCR-confirmed SARS-CoV-2 infection or an uninfected control (not recorded which). The chain has TRBV18 and TRBJ1-1; D gene unclear. The starting material was whole blood, obtained at baseline. The CDR3 protein is CASSRGQPNTEAFF. In DNA, the CDR3 is TGTGCCAGCTCACGAGGTCAGCCGAACACTGAAGCTTTCTTT.